One and the same sample provided the 32 T cell receptor beta chains below, sequenced in a study of early T cells in non-severe SARS-CoV-2 infection. TCRdb itself ran the 5' RACE reads through MiXCR, one entry per CDR3 protein. This repertoire shows some 48,000 distinct CDR3 sequences, 3.5% to 5% found once; its top ten account for 6%. The specimen sequenced was whole blood. The receptors here all came from an adult who was a healthcare worker with PCR-confirmed SARS-CoV-2 infection or an uninfected control (not recorded which).

This clonotype has at least ten counts. This chain joins TRBV5-1 and TRBJ1-2; 9 bases are a match to TRBD1. The CDR3 is 12 amino acids. Germline V gene lookup returns CDR1 SGHRS and CDR2 YFSETQ. Trimming removed 8 bases from V and 5 bases from J; junction bases left unmatched: 4. CDR3 protein: CARRGQGYGYTF. In DNA form, the CDR3 reads TGCGCCAGGAGGGGACAGGGATATGGCTACACCTTC.

The chain carries TRBV4-1 and TRBJ2-7; 7 bases align to TRBD2. The CDR3 contains 15 residues. The germline gives CDR1 MGHRA, CDR2 YSYEKL. V trimming: 6 bases; J trimming: 2 bases; junction bases outside the gene matches: 10. CDR3 coding DNA: TGCGCCAGCAGTTCCATTGGGAGGGCGACCTACGAGCAGTACTTC. Translated: CASSSIGRATYEQYF.

There are many counts of this clonotype. The gene calls are TRBV6-5 and TRBJ2-1, with 7 nucleotides matching TRBD2. The CDR3 contains 16 residues. Losses at the gene ends were 2 bases for V and 9 bases for J; bases not matched to a gene: 13. Germline V gene lookup returns CDR1 MNHEY and CDR2 SVGAGI. The CDR3 sequence is CASSYGAGAGEGEQFF. CDR3 DNA: TGTGCCAGCAGTTACGGTGCGGGAGCCGGTGAGGGTGAGCAGTTCTTC.

The table lists this clonotype with a few counts. The rearrangement joins TRBV5-1 to TRBJ1-1; perhaps TRBD1 as D (5 bases). The CDR3 length is 14 residues. Germline V gene lookup returns CDR1 SGHRS and CDR2 YFSETQ. V gave up 0 bases and J gave up 10 bases, with 16 bases separating them. The CDR3 DNA is TGCGCCAGCAGCTTGGCAGGCAGGGCACAAGTAGCTTTCTTT. It yields the protein CASSLAGRAQVAFF.

This clonotype was picked up many times. V gene TRBV5-5 combines with J gene TRBJ1-3, with TRBD1 matching over 7 bases. V trimming: 4 bases; J trimming: 0 bases; junction bases outside the gene matches: 7. The CDR3 loop spans 16 amino acids. The germline V gene has CDR1 SGHKS and CDR2 YYEKEE (reference sequence). CDR3 protein: CASSQKTGVSGNTIYF. In DNA form, the CDR3 reads TGTGCCAGCAGCCAGAAAACAGGGGTCTCTGGAAACACCATATATTTT.

In this sample, this clonotype turned up many times. This rearrangement joins TRBV7-9 to TRBJ1-1; D not certain. This CDR3 contains 15 residues. The V gene lost 5 bases and the J gene lost 1 base, with 14 bases spanning the gap. Germline V CDR1 and CDR2: SEHNR, FQNEAQ (reference sequence). The CDR3 sequence: CASSREEGWNTEAFF. The CDR3 DNA sequence: TGTGCCAGCAGCAGAGAGGAGGGATGGAACACTGAAGCTTTCTTT.

This clonotype was counted many times. In nucleotides, the CDR3 is TGCGCCAGCAGCCCGGACGGGACTAGCTACAATGAGCAGTTCTTC. It encodes CASSPDGTSYNEQFF. This chain links TRBV4-3 with TRBJ2-1; 8 nucleotides align to TRBD2. The length of the CDR3 is 15 residues. Germline trimming cut 4 bases from V and 3 bases from J; bases unmatched to any gene: 5. Germline V gene lookup returns CDR1 LGHNA and CDR2 YSLEER.

In this sample, this clonotype turned up many times. The chain couples TRBV20-1 to TRBJ1-2; the D gene is possibly TRBD1 (6 bases). CDR3 length: 13 residues. V was clipped by 2 bases and J by 6 bases, with 13 bases between them. The V gene's germline CDR1 is DFQATT and CDR2 SNEGSKA (reference sequence). CDR3 amino acids: CSARQDSLDGYTF. The CDR3 region has the DNA TGCAGTGCTAGACAGGACAGCCTTGATGGCTACACCTTC.

At least ten counts were recorded for this clonotype. The rearrangement uses TRBV6-5 and TRBJ2-7, with 9 bases that match TRBD1. The V gene's germline CDR1 is MNHEY and CDR2 SVGAGI. This CDR3 comprises 13 residues. Trimming at V came to 6 bases and at J to 6 bases, leaving 6 bases not matched to a gene. The CDR3 region is CASRRGQGGEQYF. The CDR3 DNA sequence: TGTGCCAGCAGGAGGGGACAGGGCGGCGAGCAGTACTTC.

This clonotype came up many times. The rearrangement uses TRBV20-1 and TRBJ2-1; D uncertain. Between the trimmed V and J ends, which lost 4 bases and 6 bases, there was a span of 16 bases. Germline loops: CDR1 DFQATT, CDR2 SNEGSKA (reference sequence). The CDR3 runs 14 residues. The CDR3 sequence: CSAIEGSSLNEQFF. The DNA of the CDR3 is TGCAGTGCTATTGAAGGCTCATCTCTCAATGAGCAGTTCTTC.

This clonotype was seen at least ten times. This chain's CDR3 is CASSQQGAYEQYF. The CDR3, as DNA: TGCGCCAGCAGCCAACAAGGGGCCTACGAGCAGTACTTC. The J gene is TRBJ2-7, the V gene TRBV4-3; D may be TRBD1 (5 bases). V was cut by 2 bases and J by 2 bases, with 7 bases left in between. CDR1 is LGHNA, CDR2 YSLEER, per germline. The CDR3 is 13 amino acids.

This clonotype showed up many times. This chain links TRBV4-3 with TRBJ2-1; D may match TRBD1 or TRBD2 (5 bases each). With 5 bases removed from V and 5 bases from J, the gap between germline ends came to 16 bases. CDR1 LGHNA and CDR2 YSLEER come from the germline V gene. CDR3 length: 15 residues. For the CDR3, the DNA is TGCGCCAGCAGCTACCGGGACGGAGAAGACAATGAGCAGTTCTTC. Protein product: CASSYRDGEDNEQFF.

In this sample, this clonotype turned up many times. The gene calls are TRBV6-1 and TRBJ2-3; 8 bases are shared with TRBD1. This CDR3 spans 15 amino acids. With V trimmed by 4 bases and J by 2 bases, 5 bases remained unmatched. Germline CDR1 is MNHNS and CDR2 is SASEGT. CDR3 amino acids: CASSVGQATTDTQYF. CDR3 DNA sequence: TGTGCCAGCAGTGTGGGACAGGCCACCACAGATACGCAGTATTTT.

This clonotype was seen ten or more times. The chain combines TRBV24-1 with TRBJ1-5; maybe TRBD1 (6 bases). The CDR3 runs 16 residues. Germline CDR1 is KGHDR and CDR2 is SFDVKD. V was cut by 4 bases and J by 1 base, with 13 bases left in between. DNA for the CDR3: TGTGCCACCAGTGAGGACAGCTCCGGCAGCAATCAGCCCCAGCATTTT. Translating gives CATSEDSSGSNQPQHF.

The genes are TRBV3-1 and TRBJ1-2; tentatively, D is TRBD1 (5 bases). V dropped 1 base and J dropped 4 bases, with 10 bases sitting between them. Germline V lookup: CDR1 LGHDT, CDR2 YNNKEL (reference sequence). The CDR3 length is 14 residues. The CDR3 reads CASSQGRQSYGYTF. CDR3 nucleotides: TGTGCCAGCAGCCAAGGTCGACAGTCCTATGGCTACACCTTC.

This clonotype was seen many times. The V and J genes are TRBV12-3 or TRBV12-4 and TRBJ1-1, with D possibly matching TRBD1 (5 bases). The CDR3 loop spans 16 amino acids. V gave up 2 bases and J gave up 5 bases, with 18 bases separating them. The CDR3 sequence is CASSLTGPGMGTEAFF. CDR3 in DNA: TGTGCCAGCAGTTTAACGGGCCCAGGGATGGGGACTGAAGCTTTCTTT.

This clonotype was detected ten times or more. J is TRBJ2-3 and V is TRBV6-1; TRBD1 or TRBD2 may be the D gene (6 bases each). The CDR3 consists of 14 residues. In germline, CDR1 is MNHNS, CDR2 SASEGT. The V gene lost 4 bases and the J gene lost 5 bases, with 13 bases spanning the gap. DNA of the CDR3: TGTGCCAGCAGTGTAGGGGGGCGGGAAGATACGCAGTATTTT. This codes for CASSVGGREDTQYF.

There are many counts of this clonotype. The chain has TRBV24-1 and TRBJ2-2; D is uncertain. Germline-derived CDR1 and CDR2 are KGHDR and SFDVKD. The CDR3 length is 13 residues. The V end lost 5 bases, the J end lost 1 base, and 4 bases lay between the germline ends. The CDR3 here is CATSGENTGELFF. CDR3 bases: TGTGCCACCAGTGGCGAGAACACCGGGGAGCTGTTTTTT.

The table lists this clonotype with many counts. This sequence joins TRBV10-2 and TRBJ2-2; TRBD2 agrees at 7 bases. Germline V lookup: CDR1 WSHSY, CDR2 SAAADI. This CDR3 is built from 16 residues. V lost 3 bases, J lost 2 bases, and 6 bases stayed unmatched. For the CDR3, the DNA is TGCGCCAGCAGTGATCAGGGCGGGAGCAACACCGGGGAGCTGTTTTTT. Its translation: CASSDQGGSNTGELFF.

This clonotype has at least ten counts. The chain has TRBV7-2 and TRBJ1-4; no firm D call. This CDR3 region has 15 residues. The V and J ends lost 5 bases and 1 base respectively, with 11 bases between them. Germline V lookup: CDR1 SGHTA, CDR2 FQGNSA. DNA for the CDR3: TGTGCCAGCAGCCCCCGGACTGGAACTAATGAAAAACTGTTTTTT. It yields the protein CASSPRTGTNEKLFF. Full variable domain (missing parts from reference TRBV7-2 and TRBJ1-4): GAGVSQSPSNKVTEKGKDVELRCDPISGHTALYWYRQSLGQGLEFLIYFQGNSAPDKSGLPSDRFSAERTGGSVSTLTIQRTQQEDSAVYLCASSPRTGTNEKLFFGSGTQLSVL.

There are many counts of this clonotype. The CDR3 DNA follows: TGCGCCAGCAGCCAAGAACAGGGCGAGACCTATGGCTACACCTTC. Protein product: CASSQEQGETYGYTF. V gene TRBV4-3 combines with J gene TRBJ1-2, with D perhaps matching TRBD1 (6 bases). Trimming shortened V by 0 bases and J by 4 bases, and 12 bases separated the two germline ends. The CDR3 is 15 residues long. Germline V lookup: CDR1 LGHNA, CDR2 YSLEER.

The table lists this clonotype with a few counts. The chain has TRBV6-2 or TRBV6-3 and TRBJ2-2, with D possibly being TRBD1 (5 bases). Per the germline V gene, CDR1 is MNHEY and CDR2 is SVGEGT. V was shortened by 8 bases and J by 2 bases, with 15 bases between the two germline ends. The CDR3 is made up of 15 amino acids. CDR3 residues: CASCRQYYNTGELFF. Here the CDR3 DNA reads TGTGCCAGCTGCAGACAGTACTATAACACCGGGGAGCTGTTTTTT.

This rearrangement joins TRBV28 to TRBJ2-7; D remains ambiguous. This CDR3 contains 12 residues. Germline CDR1 and CDR2: MDHEN and SYDVKM. V was clipped by 7 bases and J by 1 base, with 8 bases between them. CDR3 DNA: TGTGCCAGCAAAACTTTTTCCTACGAGCAGTACTTC. Translated: CASKTFSYEQYF. Filled out from reference TRBV28 and TRBJ2-7, the complete variable domain reads DVKVTQSSRYLVKRTGEKVFLECVQDMDHENMFWYRQDPGLGLRLIYFSYDVKMKEKGDIPEGYSVSREKKERFSLILESASTNQTSMYLCASKTFSYEQYFGPGTRLTVT.

This clonotype showed up many times. The J gene is TRBJ2-1, the V gene TRBV20-1; no clear D gene. This CDR3 region has 14 residues. V gave up 3 bases and J gave up 8 bases, with 17 bases separating them. Germline loops: CDR1 DFQATT, CDR2 SNEGSKA (reference sequence). Here the CDR3 DNA reads TGCAGTGCTAGGTCGCAGGTGGGTTGGGATGAGCAGTTCTTC. Encoded protein: CSARSQVGWDEQFF.

This clonotype was picked up many times. The V gene is TRBV24-1, the J gene TRBJ2-1; D possibly corresponds to TRBD2 (5 bases). The V end lost 6 bases, the J end lost 6 bases, and 11 bases lay between the germline ends. Germline V gene data show CDR1 as KGHDR and CDR2 as SFDVKD. This CDR3 comprises 13 residues. CDR3 amino acids: CATSPSRVNEQFF. The CDR3 DNA follows: TGTGCCACCAGTCCTAGCCGAGTCAATGAGCAGTTCTTC.

The chain combines TRBV11-2 with TRBJ2-7; no clear D. Trimming removed 3 bases from V and 2 bases from J, with 11 bases in between. Germline loops: CDR1 SGHAT, CDR2 FQNNGV. The CDR3 length is 14 residues. This CDR3 reads CASSFEDGPYEQYF. For the CDR3, the DNA is TGTGCCAGCAGCTTCGAAGACGGTCCCTACGAGCAGTACTTC. The entire variable domain, with the rest obtained from reference TRBV11-2 and TRBJ2-7, is as follows: EAGVAQSPRYKIIEKRQSVAFWCNPISGHATLYWYQQILGQGPKLLIQFQNNGVVDDSQLPKDRFSAERLKGVDSTLKIQPAKLEDSAVYLCASSFEDGPYEQYFGPGTRLTVT.

This clonotype was counted between two and nine times. This chain joins TRBV30 and TRBJ1-5, with D uncertain. CDR1 and CDR2 from the germline V gene are GTSNPN and SVGIG (reference sequence). The CDR3 contains 14 residues. V was pared by 0 bases and J by 1 base, with 7 bases between. The CDR3 nucleotides read TGTGCCTGGAGTGTAGGTAGCAGCAATCAGCCCCAGCATTTT. Encoded protein: CAWSVGSSNQPQHF.

This clonotype was seen many times. This chain joins TRBV24-1 and TRBJ2-3, with 7 bases matching TRBD1. Germline V lookup: CDR1 KGHDR, CDR2 SFDVKD. The V gene end was trimmed by 1 base and the J gene end by 1 base; junction bases not matched to a gene: 4. This CDR3 is built from 16 residues. CDR3 nucleotide sequence: TGTGCCACCAGTGATTTCACAGGGGACGGCACAGATACGCAGTATTTT. It specifies CATSDFTGDGTDTQYF.

This clonotype has more than one count but fewer than ten. The gene calls are TRBV4-1 and TRBJ1-2; no clear D. The CDR3 is 15 amino acids. Germline V gives CDR1 MGHRA, CDR2 YSYEKL. The germline V and J ends were trimmed by 2 bases and 8 bases, with 18 bases remaining between them. CDR3 in amino acids: CASSQRARPSEGYTF. DNA of the CDR3: TGCGCCAGCAGCCAAAGGGCCAGACCGTCGGAAGGCTACACCTTC.

Comments on this clonotype: A much bigger clone sits one base away, suggesting this may be a read error. The rearrangement links TRBV19 to TRBJ2-3; TRBD1 matches at 10 bases. There are 17 residues in the CDR3. Germline CDR1 reads LNHDA; CDR2 reads SQIVND (reference sequence). The CDR3 sequence is CVSILLIDRGLTDTQYF. The CDR3, as DNA: TGTGTCAGTATCCTTCTCATCGACAGGGGGCTGACAGATACGCAGTATTTT.

This clonotype has a count of ten or more. The genes are TRBV12-3 or TRBV12-4 and TRBJ1-2, with 9 bases aligning to TRBD1. The length of the CDR3 is 20 residues. V gave up 1 base and J gave up 1 base; unmatched junction bases: 16. The CDR3 sequence: CASSLVLRTGVYGRNYGYTF. The CDR3, as DNA: TGTGCCAGCAGTTTAGTTCTTCGGACAGGGGTTTATGGGCGTAACTATGGCTACACCTTC.

Ten or more counts support this clonotype. V and J are TRBV10-2 and TRBJ2-7; 11 positions agree with TRBD2. In germline, CDR1 is WSHSY, CDR2 SAAADI. Germline trimming cut 4 bases from V and 6 bases from J; bases unmatched to any gene: 8. This CDR3 region has 15 residues. In DNA form, the CDR3 reads TGCGCCAGCAGTGGGCTAGCGGGAGGCTTTGGCGAGCAGTACTTC. Its translation is CASSGLAGGFGEQYF.